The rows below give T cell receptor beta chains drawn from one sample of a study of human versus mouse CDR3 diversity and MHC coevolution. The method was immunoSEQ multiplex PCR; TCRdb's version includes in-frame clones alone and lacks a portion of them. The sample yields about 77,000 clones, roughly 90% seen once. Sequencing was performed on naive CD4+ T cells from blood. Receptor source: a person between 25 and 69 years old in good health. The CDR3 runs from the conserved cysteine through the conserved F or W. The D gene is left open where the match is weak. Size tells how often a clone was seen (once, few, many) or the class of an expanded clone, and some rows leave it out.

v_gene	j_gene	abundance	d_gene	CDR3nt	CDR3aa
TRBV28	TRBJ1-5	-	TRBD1	TGTGCCAGCACAGAATCCGGGACAGAACCGTATAGCAATCAGCCCCAGCATTTT	CASTESGTEPYSNQPQHF
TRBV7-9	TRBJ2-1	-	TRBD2	TGTGCCAGCAGCTTATCCATAGCGGGAGGGCGGTCCGATGAGCAGTTCTTC	CASSLSIAGGRSDEQFF
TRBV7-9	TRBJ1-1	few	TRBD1	TGTGCCAGCAGCCCGACAGGGGACACTGAAGCTTTCTTT	CASSPTGDTEAFF
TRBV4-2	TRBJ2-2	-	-	TGTGCCAGCAGCTTGGAGGTTAACGGAGCGAACACCGGGGAGCTGTTTTTT	CASSLEVNGANTGELFF
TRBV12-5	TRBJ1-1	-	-	TGTGCTAGTGCTGAGGGCGGGCGCACTGAAGCTTTCTTT	CASAEGGRTEAFF
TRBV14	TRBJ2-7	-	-	TGTGCCAGCAGCCCTACATCCAGAGGGCAGAGACTCTCCTACGAGCAGTACTTC	CASSPTSRGQRLSYEQYF
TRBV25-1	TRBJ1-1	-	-	TGTGCCAGCAGTGAAGGCCACAGTGAAGCTTTCTTT	CASSEGHSEAFF
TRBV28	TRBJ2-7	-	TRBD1	TGTGCCAGCAGTCCGAACGCCGGGACAGGGGGCGGCAACGAGCAGTACTTC	CASSPNAGTGGGNEQYF
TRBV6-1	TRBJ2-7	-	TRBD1	TGTGCCACCCAGGGGGCGCGTTACGAGCAGTACTTC	CATQGARYEQYF
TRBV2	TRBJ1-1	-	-	TGTGCCAGCAGTGAAGTACCGGGCACTGAAGCTTTCTTT	CASSEVPGTEAFF
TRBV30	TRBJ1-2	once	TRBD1	TGCGCCTGGAGTATGGGACAGGTCTCCGGGACGTATGGCTACACCTTC	CAWSMGQVSGTYGYTF
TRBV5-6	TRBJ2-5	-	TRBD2	TGTGCCAGCAGCTTGGCTGCGGGGGAAGAGACCCAGTACTTC	CASSLAAGEETQYF
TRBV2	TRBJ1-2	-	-	TGTGCCAGCAGTCCTAACAGGGACTATGGCTACACCTTC	CASSPNRDYGYTF
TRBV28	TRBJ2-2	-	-	TGTGCCAGCAGGTTGGGAGTAAGGAACGCCGGGGAGCTGTTTTTT	CASRLGVRNAGELFF
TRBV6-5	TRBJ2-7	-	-	TGTGCCAGCAGTGAAGTAGAGTCAGGCAAGCAGTACTTC	CASSEVESGKQYF
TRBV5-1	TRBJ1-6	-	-	TGCGCCAGCAGCGAACAGGGTTATAATTCACCCCTCCACTTT	CASSEQGYNSPLHF
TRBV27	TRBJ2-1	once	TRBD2	TGTGCCAGCAGTTTTTCTGGCGGGAGCTCCTACAATGAGCAGTTCTTC	CASSFSGGSSYNEQFF
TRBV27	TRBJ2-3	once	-	TGTGCCAGCAGTTTACCCCTCCCCAGGGGAAGGAAGGCAGATACGCAGTATTTT	CASSLPLPRGRKADTQYF
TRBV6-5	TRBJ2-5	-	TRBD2	TGTGCCAGCAGTGTTCTAGCGGGAGAAGAGACCCAGTACTTC	CASSVLAGEETQYF
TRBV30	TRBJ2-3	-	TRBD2	TGTGCCTGGAACCTGGGTAGCGGGAAGGATACGCAGTATTTT	CAWNLGSGKDTQYF
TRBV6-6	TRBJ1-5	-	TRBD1	TGTGCCAGCAGTACCGGGACAGGGGGCTTCAATCAGCCCCAGCATTTT	CASSTGTGGFNQPQHF
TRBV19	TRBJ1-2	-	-	TGTGCCAGTAGTACTCAGGGTGGCTATAACTATGGCTACACCTTC	CASSTQGGYNYGYTF
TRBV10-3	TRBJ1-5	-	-	TGTGCCATCAGTGATAGAAACAATCAGCCCCAGCATTTT	CAISDRNNQPQHF
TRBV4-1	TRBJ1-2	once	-	TGCGCCAGCAGCCAACCCATCGGGACATACTATGGCTACACCTTC	CASSQPIGTYYGYTF
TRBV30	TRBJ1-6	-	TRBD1	TGTGCCTGGAGTTCACAGGGGGAGGGTAATTCACCCCTCCACTTT	CAWSSQGEGNSPLHF